This is a list of T cell receptor beta chains from one sample in a study of blood T cells in healthy people across ages. TCRdb redid the calling of the 5' RACE reads with MiXCR, one entry per CDR3 protein. The sample consists of roughly 1.5 million distinct CDR3 sequences, roughly 43% of them appearing once. The sample taken for sequencing was blood. The receptor source for this set is a young woman in good health. Each CDR3 is given with its conserved first and last residue. A D gene is named only where the DNA matches it firmly. Clone size is given for some rows only: seen once, a few or many times, or a class if the clone is expanded.

v_gene	j_gene	abundance	d_gene	CDR3nt	CDR3aa
TRBV10-1	TRBJ2-1	.	.	TGCGCCAGCAGTGGACCCCCTCCTGGAGACAATGAGCAGTTCTTC	CASSGPPPGDNEQFF
TRBV12-3/TRBV12-4	TRBJ1-5	.	.	TGTGCCAGCAGCACCTATGTGGATCAGCCCCAGCATTTT	CASSTYVDQPQHF
TRBV5-1	TRBJ1-6	.	.	TGCGCCAGCAGCTTGACAGGTGCAATCGATTCACCCCTCCACTTT	CASSLTGAIDSPLHF
TRBV12-3/TRBV12-4	TRBJ1-4	.	.	TGTGCCAGCAGTTCCCACCCTAGGGGCTTGTTGGAAAAACTGTTTTTT	CASSSHPRGLLEKLFF
TRBV6-5	TRBJ2-7	.	TRBD1	TGTGCCAGCAGTTACTCTGGACAGGGCGAGCAGTACTTC	CASSYSGQGEQYF
TRBV6-6	TRBJ1-3	.	.	TGTGCCAGCAGTTACACACAAGGTGCAGGAAACGCCATATATTTT	CASSYTQGAGNAIYF
TRBV20-1	TRBJ2-5	few	TRBD2	TGCAGTGTCACTAGCGCTCAAGAGACCCAGTACTTC	CSVTSAQETQYF
TRBV6-2/TRBV6-3	TRBJ1-1	.	.	TGTGCCGGCACAAGATCTCAGGGGATGAACACTGAAGCTTTCTTT	CAGTRSQGMNTEAFF
TRBV6-6	TRBJ1-6	.	.	TGTGCCAGCAGCCAAAAACTACCACTCGATAATTCACCCCTCCACTTT	CASSQKLPLDNSPLHF
TRBV7-9	TRBJ2-1	.	TRBD2	TGTGCCAGCAGTTCCTATAGCGGGGCCACCGACAATGAGCAGTTCTTC	CASSSYSGATDNEQFF
TRBV5-1	TRBJ2-3	few	.	TGCGCCAGCAGCTTGGACCCGACGGGGCAGACAGATACGCAGTATTTT	CASSLDPTGQTDTQYF
TRBV6-5	TRBJ1-5	.	TRBD1	TGTGCCAGCAGTTTATATTACGGGACAGGGAGGGGTTATAGCAATCAGCCCCAGCATTTT	CASSLYYGTGRGYSNQPQHF
TRBV27	TRBJ2-3	.	.	TGTGCCAGCAGTTTACCCTCTCGGCGAAGGGCCACAGATACGCAGTATTTT	CASSLPSRRRATDTQYF
TRBV2	TRBJ2-1	few	.	TGTGCCAGCAATAACAATGAGCAGTTCTTC	CASNNNEQFF
TRBV7-9	TRBJ2-1	.	.	TGTGCCAGCAGCTCACAGGGACAAACTTACGAGCAGTTCTTC	CASSSQGQTYEQFF
TRBV7-2	TRBJ2-5	.	.	TGTGCCAGCAGCTTATACAGGGAGTACCAAGAGACCCAGTACTTC	CASSLYREYQETQYF
TRBV12-3/TRBV12-4	TRBJ2-3	.	.	TGTGCCAGCAGTTTATTGCAGGGAGTAGATATGCAATATTTT	CASSLLQGVDMQYF
TRBV20-1	TRBJ1-2	.	.	TGCAGTGCCCGTCCAAGGGCTGGCTACACCTTC	CSARPRAGYTF
TRBV7-2	TRBJ2-5	.	TRBD2	TGTGCCAGCAGCTATTTCTTGGGGACTAGCGTAGAGACCCAGTACTTC	CASSYFLGTSVETQYF
TRBV13	TRBJ2-1	few	.	TGTGCCAGCAGCTTCCTGACGGGGGAGTTGAACAATGAGCAGTTCTTC	CASSFLTGELNNEQFF
TRBV28	TRBJ2-4	.	TRBD1	TGTGCCAGCAGTCCGGGACAGGTCCTCGGCGGTGCAGGGAAGTACTTC	CASSPGQVLGGAGKYF
TRBV20-1	TRBJ2-7	few	TRBD2	TGCAGTGTTTCGGATTTAGCGGGAGACCCCTACGAGCAGTACTTC	CSVSDLAGDPYEQYF
TRBV20-1	TRBJ2-2	.	.	TGCAGTGCCAAAGAGATCCTGACCGGGGAGCTGTTTTTT	CSAKEILTGELFF
TRBV6-2/TRBV6-3	TRBJ2-7	.	.	TGTGCCAGCAGACCGCCGGCTTACTACGAGCAGTACTTC	CASRPPAYYEQYF
TRBV11-2	TRBJ2-5	many	TRBD1	TGTGCCAGCAGCTTAGGAGACAGGGTCGGGACCCAGTACTTC	CASSLGDRVGTQYF
TRBV6-2/TRBV6-3	TRBJ2-7	.	.	TGTGCCAGCAGTCTACGGGACGGATACTACGAGCAGTACTTC	CASSLRDGYYEQYF
TRBV7-2	TRBJ1-4	few	.	TGTGCCAGCAGCTTAGTGGGGAGGGAAAAACTGTTTTTT	CASSLVGREKLFF
TRBV12-5	TRBJ2-1	.	.	TGTGCTAGTGGTTTTAATGGTTTGGGCTCGGGGTACAATGAGCAGTTCTTC	CASGFNGLGSGYNEQFF
TRBV13	TRBJ2-5	few	TRBD1	TGTGCCAGCAGCCGCTCGGGACAGTCAAGGGAGACCCAGTACTTC	CASSRSGQSRETQYF
TRBV9	TRBJ2-1	.	.	TGTGCCAGCAGCGTGGGCAGGGTAACCTACAATGAGCAGTTCTTC	CASSVGRVTYNEQFF
TRBV3-1	TRBJ2-1	.	.	TGTGCCAGCAGCCAAGATCAGGACGGATACAATGAGCAGTTCTTC	CASSQDQDGYNEQFF
TRBV7-3	TRBJ2-6	many	.	TGTGCCAGCAGCTCCTGGCTCTCTGGGGCCAACGTCCTGACTTTC	CASSSWLSGANVLTF
TRBV20-1	TRBJ2-1	few	TRBD2	TGCAGTGCCACCGGGACTAGCGGGAGTATCTCCTACAATGAGCAGTTCTTC	CSATGTSGSISYNEQFF
TRBV5-1	TRBJ2-1	.	.	TGCGCCAGCAACACCGACTCCTCCTACAATGAGCAGTTCTTC	CASNTDSSYNEQFF
TRBV28	TRBJ2-1	.	.	TGTGCCAGCATTGGCGCTACTAGCTCCTACAATGAGCAGTTCTTC	CASIGATSSYNEQFF
TRBV6-2/TRBV6-3	TRBJ2-6	few	TRBD1	TGTGCCAGCATTCCGGACAGGGGGCCCTTCTCTGGGGCCAACGTCCTGACTTTC	CASIPDRGPFSGANVLTF
TRBV20-1	TRBJ1-1	.	.	TGCAGTGCTAGTGGGCCCGTGGGGAACACTGAAGCTTTCTTT	CSASGPVGNTEAFF
TRBV27	TRBJ2-7	.	.	TGTGCCAGCAGCACTCGAGACGGATCCTGGGAATACGAGCAGTACTTC	CASSTRDGSWEYEQYF
TRBV20-1	TRBJ1-1	few	.	TGCAGTGCTGGACGGACGGGTACTGAAGCTTTCTTT	CSAGRTGTEAFF
TRBV28	TRBJ2-1	.	.	TGTGCCAGCAGTTTATCTAGCGTGCTGCGGAATGAGCAGTTCTTC	CASSLSSVLRNEQFF
TRBV4-3	TRBJ2-3	.	.	TGCGCCAGCAGCCAAGATTTCGGCGTACTAGGGTTTTCGCAGTATTTT	CASSQDFGVLGFSQYF
TRBV20-1	TRBJ1-5	.	.	TGCAGTGCTAGAGATACGCGGGAGAATCAGCCCCAGCATTTT	CSARDTRENQPQHF
TRBV6-6	TRBJ2-1	.	TRBD1	TGTGCCAGCACCCCGGCCCAGACAGGGCGCGGTGAGCAGTTCTTC	CASTPAQTGRGEQFF
TRBV20-1	TRBJ2-1	.	.	TGCAGTGCTAGTCGGCAGGTTGGAGAGACCCAGTTCTTC	CSASRQVGETQFF
TRBV4-3	TRBJ2-3	.	.	TGCGCCAGCAGCCCTTTTTCGGGTCCTAGCACAGATACGCAGTATTTT	CASSPFSGPSTDTQYF
TRBV28	TRBJ2-7	few	.	TGTGCCAGCAGTCGCCGGGGGGCGGTAACCTACGAGCAGTACTTC	CASSRRGAVTYEQYF
TRBV12-3/TRBV12-4	TRBJ1-4	few	.	TGTGCCAGCACCACCGGGACATCGGTTGAAAAACTGTTTTTT	CASTTGTSVEKLFF
TRBV12-3/TRBV12-4	TRBJ2-7	.	.	TGTGCCAGCAGTTTGCAGGGAAGGAACTACGAGCAGTACTTC	CASSLQGRNYEQYF
TRBV7-6	TRBJ2-7	.	.	TGTGCCAGCAGCTTAGCCCGTAGCATCCCCCGAAACGGGTCCTACGAGCAGTACTTC	CASSLARSIPRNGSYEQYF
TRBV7-8	TRBJ2-3	.	TRBD2	TGTGCCAGCAGCTTAGCGCACGTCCGCGGGAGTGGGGATACGCAGTATTTT	CASSLAHVRGSGDTQYF
TRBV6-8	TRBJ1-1	.	.	TGTGCCAGCAGTTACGGTGGGGGGCAAGACACTGAAGCTTTCTTT	CASSYGGGQDTEAFF
TRBV25-1	TRBJ1-4	.	.	TGTGCCAGCAGTGATTCGCACACGGCCGATGAAAAACTGTTTTTT	CASSDSHTADEKLFF
TRBV11-1	TRBJ2-5	once	TRBD1	TGTGCCAGCAGCGTGGGACAGGGTTTTAGGGAGACCCAGTACTTC	CASSVGQGFRETQYF
TRBV25-1	TRBJ1-1	.	TRBD1	TGTGCCAGCAGCCAGGGGGCCGGAGCTTTCTTT	CASSQGAGAFF
TRBV4-1	TRBJ1-1	few	.	TGCGCCAGCAGCCCTGCCGGTAGTGAAGCTTTCTTT	CASSPAGSEAFF
TRBV27	TRBJ2-1	.	TRBD2	TGTGCCAGCAGCCGTCAGCGGGGGGGTAACAATGAGCAGTTCTTC	CASSRQRGGNNEQFF
TRBV4-3	TRBJ2-4	.	TRBD2	TGCGCCAGCAGCCAAGAGTCGGGGAGCGGGGCCAAGAGGATTCAGTACTTC	CASSQESGSGAKRIQYF